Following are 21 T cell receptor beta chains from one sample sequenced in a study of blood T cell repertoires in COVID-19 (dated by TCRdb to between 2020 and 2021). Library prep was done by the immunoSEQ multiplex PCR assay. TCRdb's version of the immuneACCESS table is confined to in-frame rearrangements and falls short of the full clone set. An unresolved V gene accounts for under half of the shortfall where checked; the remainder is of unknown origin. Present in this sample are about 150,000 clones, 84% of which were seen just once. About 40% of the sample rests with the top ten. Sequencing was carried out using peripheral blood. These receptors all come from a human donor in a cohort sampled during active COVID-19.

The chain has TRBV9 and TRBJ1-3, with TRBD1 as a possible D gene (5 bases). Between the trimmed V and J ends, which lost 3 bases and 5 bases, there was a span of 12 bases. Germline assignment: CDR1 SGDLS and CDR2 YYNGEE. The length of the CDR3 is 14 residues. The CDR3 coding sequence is TGTGCCAGCAGCGGGAAAGACAGCCGAAACACCATATATTTT. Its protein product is CASSGKDSRNTIYF.

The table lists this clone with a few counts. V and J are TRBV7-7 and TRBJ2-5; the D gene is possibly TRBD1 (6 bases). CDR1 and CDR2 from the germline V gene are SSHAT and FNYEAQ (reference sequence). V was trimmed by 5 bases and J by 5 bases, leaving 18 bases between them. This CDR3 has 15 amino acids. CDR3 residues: CASSAGGGRGETQYF. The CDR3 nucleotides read TGTGCCAGCAGCGCTGGCGGCGGCAGGGGCGAGACCCAGTACTTC.

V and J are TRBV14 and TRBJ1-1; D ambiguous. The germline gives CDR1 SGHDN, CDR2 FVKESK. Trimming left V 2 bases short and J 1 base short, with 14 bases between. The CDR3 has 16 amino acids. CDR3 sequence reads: CASSQRRSGRNTEAFF. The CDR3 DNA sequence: TGTGCCAGCAGCCAACGGAGGTCGGGGAGGAACACTGAAGCTTTCTTT. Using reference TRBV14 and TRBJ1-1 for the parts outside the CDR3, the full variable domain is EAGVTQFPSHSVIEKGQTVTLRCDPISGHDNLYWYRRVMGKEIKFLLHFVKESKQDESGMPNNRFLAERTGGTYSTLKVQPAELEDSGVYFCASSQRRSGRNTEAFFGQGTRLTVV.

In DNA, the CDR3 is TGTGCCTGGAGTGTCCACCTCTTAGCTAACTATGGCTACACCTTC. It is translated as CAWSVHLLANYGYTF. The chain carries TRBV30 and TRBJ1-2, with D unclear. Per germline, CDR1 GTSNPN and CDR2 SVGIG (reference sequence). CDR3 length: 15 amino acids. V shed 0 bases and J shed 0 bases, with 11 bases lying between them.

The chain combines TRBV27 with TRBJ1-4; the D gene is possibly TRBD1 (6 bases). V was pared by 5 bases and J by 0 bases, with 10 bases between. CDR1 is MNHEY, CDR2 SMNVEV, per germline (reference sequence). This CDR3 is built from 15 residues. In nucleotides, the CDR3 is TGTGCCAGCAGTCCCAGGGGTCCAACTAATGAAAAACTGTTTTTT. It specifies CASSPRGPTNEKLFF. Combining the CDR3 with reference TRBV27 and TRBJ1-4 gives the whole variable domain EAQVTQNPRYLITVTGKKLTVTCSQNMNHEYMSWYRQDPGLGLRQIYYSMNVEVTDKGDVPEGYKVSRKEKRNFPLILESPSPNQTSLYFCASSPRGPTNEKLFFGSGTQLSVL.

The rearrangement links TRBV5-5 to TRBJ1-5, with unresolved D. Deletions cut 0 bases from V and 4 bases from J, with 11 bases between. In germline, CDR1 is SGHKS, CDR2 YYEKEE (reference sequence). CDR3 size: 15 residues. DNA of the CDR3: TGTGCCAGCAGCTTGGTAGGGAGAACAAATCAGCCCCAGCATTTT. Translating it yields CASSLVGRTNQPQHF.

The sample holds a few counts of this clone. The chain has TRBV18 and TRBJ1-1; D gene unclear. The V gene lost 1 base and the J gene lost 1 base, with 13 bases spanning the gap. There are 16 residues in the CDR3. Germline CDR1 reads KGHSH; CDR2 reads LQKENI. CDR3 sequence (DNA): TGTGCCAGCTCACCACGCTGGTCTGGGCCGAACACTGAAGCTTTCTTT. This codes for CASSPRWSGPNTEAFF.

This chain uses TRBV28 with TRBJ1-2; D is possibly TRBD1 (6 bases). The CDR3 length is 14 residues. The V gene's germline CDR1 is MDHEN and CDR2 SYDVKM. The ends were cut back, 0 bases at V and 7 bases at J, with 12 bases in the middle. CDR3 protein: CASSLWDRFIGYTF. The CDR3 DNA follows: TGTGCCAGCAGTTTATGGGACAGATTTATTGGCTACACCTTC.

The CDR3 region is CASSSTSGGAGELFF. DNA of the CDR3: TGTGCCAGCAGCTCGACTAGCGGGGGGGCCGGGGAGCTGTTTTTT. The chain couples TRBV7-9 to TRBJ2-2, with 14 bases matching TRBD2. Trimming at V came to 4 bases and at J to 6 bases, leaving 1 base not matched to a gene. This CDR3 is built from 15 residues. CDR1 is SEHNR, CDR2 FQNEAQ, per germline (reference sequence).

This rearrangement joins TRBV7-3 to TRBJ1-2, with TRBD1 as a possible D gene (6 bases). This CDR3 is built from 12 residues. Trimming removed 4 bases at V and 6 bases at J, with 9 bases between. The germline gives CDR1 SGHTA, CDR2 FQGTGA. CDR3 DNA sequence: TGTGCCAGCAGCTCAGGGGTGGATGGCTACACCTTC. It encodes CASSSGVDGYTF.

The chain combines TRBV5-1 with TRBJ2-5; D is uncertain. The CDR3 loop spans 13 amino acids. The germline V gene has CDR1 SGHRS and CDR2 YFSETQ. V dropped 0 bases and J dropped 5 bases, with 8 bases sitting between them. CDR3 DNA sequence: TGCGCCAGCAGCTTGGATGACTCGGAGACCCAGTACTTC. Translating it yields CASSLDDSETQYF.

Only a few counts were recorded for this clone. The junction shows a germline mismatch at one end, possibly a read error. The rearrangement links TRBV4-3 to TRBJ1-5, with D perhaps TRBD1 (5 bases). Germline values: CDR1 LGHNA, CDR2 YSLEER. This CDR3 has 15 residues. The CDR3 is CASSRTGTGDQAQHF. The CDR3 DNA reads TGCGCCAGCAGCCGCACCGGGACGGGAGATCAGGCCCAGCATTTT.

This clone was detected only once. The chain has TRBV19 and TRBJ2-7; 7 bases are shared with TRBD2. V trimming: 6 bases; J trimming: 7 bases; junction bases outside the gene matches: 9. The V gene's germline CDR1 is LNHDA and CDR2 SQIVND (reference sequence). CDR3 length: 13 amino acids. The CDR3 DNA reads TGTGCCAGTAGCCACCGGCGGGGGTGGGAGCAGTACTTC. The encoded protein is CASSHRRGWEQYF.

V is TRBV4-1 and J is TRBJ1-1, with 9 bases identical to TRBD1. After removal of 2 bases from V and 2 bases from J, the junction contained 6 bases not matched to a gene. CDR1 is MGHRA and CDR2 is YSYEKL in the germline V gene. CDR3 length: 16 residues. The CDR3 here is CASSQRPGQGNTEAFF. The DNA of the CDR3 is TGCGCCAGCAGCCAAAGGCCGGGACAGGGAAACACTGAAGCTTTCTTT.

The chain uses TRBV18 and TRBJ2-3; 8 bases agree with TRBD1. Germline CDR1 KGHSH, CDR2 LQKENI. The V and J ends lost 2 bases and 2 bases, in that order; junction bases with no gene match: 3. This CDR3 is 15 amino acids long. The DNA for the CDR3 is TGTGCCAGCTCACCAAACAGGGGGACCACAGATACGCAGTATTTT. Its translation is CASSPNRGTTDTQYF.

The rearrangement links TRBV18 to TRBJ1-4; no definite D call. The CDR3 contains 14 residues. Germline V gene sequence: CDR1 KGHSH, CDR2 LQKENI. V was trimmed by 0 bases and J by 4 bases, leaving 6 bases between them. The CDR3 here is CASSPPSNNEKLFF. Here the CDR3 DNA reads TGTGCCAGCTCACCACCTTCCAATAATGAAAAACTGTTTTTT.

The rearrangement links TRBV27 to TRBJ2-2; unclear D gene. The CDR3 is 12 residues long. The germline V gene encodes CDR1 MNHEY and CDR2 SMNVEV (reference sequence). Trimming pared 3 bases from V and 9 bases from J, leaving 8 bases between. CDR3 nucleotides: TGTGCCAGCAGTTTTTTCCCCTGGGAGCTGTTTTTT. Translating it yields CASSFFPWELFF.

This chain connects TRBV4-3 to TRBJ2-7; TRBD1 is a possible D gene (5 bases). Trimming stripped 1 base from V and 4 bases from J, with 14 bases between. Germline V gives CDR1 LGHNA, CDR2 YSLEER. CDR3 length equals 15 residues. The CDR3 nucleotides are TGCGCCAGCAGCCAAGGGGTTGGGGCCCAGTACGAGCAGTACTTC. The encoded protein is CASSQGVGAQYEQYF.

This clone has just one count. The CDR3 sequence is CASSLFRGQETQYF. The CDR3 bases are TGTGCCAGCAGCCTGTTCCGGGGCCAAGAGACCCAGTACTTC. The V and J genes are TRBV6-5 and TRBJ2-5, with TRBD2 as a possible D gene (5 bases). CDR1 and CDR2 from the germline V gene are MNHEY and SVGAGI. The CDR3 has 14 amino acids. The ends were cut back, 6 bases at V and 1 base at J, with 12 bases in the middle.

The CDR3 loop reads CASSETGRGEKLFF. CDR3 nucleotides: TGTGCCAGCAGTGAGACAGGGAGAGGTGAAAAACTGTTTTTT. This chain connects TRBV2 to TRBJ1-4; the match to TRBD1 covers 7 bases. The CDR3 loop spans 14 amino acids. V dropped 3 bases and J dropped 7; count of bases not matched to a gene: 5. CDR1 and CDR2 (germline): SNHLY, FYNNEI.

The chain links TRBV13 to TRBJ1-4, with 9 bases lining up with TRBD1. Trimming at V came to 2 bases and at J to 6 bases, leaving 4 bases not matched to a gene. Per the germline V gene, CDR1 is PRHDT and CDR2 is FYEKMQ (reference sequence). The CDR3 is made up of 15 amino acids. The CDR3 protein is CASSLFGTGYEKLFF. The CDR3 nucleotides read TGTGCCAGCAGCTTATTCGGGACAGGGTATGAAAAACTGTTTTTT.